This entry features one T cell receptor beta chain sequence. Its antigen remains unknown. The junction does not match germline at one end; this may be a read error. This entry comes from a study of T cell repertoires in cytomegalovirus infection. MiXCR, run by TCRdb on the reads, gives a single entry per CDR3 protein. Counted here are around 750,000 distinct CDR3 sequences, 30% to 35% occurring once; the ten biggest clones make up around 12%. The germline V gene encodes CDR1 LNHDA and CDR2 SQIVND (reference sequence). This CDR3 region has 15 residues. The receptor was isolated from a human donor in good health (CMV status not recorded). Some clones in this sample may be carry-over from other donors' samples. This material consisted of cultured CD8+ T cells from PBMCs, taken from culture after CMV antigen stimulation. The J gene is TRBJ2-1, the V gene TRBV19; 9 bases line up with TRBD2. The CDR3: CASSSRIAGEDEQCF. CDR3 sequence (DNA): TGTGCCAGTAGTTCCCGGATAGCGGGGGAGGATGAGCAGTGCTTC.